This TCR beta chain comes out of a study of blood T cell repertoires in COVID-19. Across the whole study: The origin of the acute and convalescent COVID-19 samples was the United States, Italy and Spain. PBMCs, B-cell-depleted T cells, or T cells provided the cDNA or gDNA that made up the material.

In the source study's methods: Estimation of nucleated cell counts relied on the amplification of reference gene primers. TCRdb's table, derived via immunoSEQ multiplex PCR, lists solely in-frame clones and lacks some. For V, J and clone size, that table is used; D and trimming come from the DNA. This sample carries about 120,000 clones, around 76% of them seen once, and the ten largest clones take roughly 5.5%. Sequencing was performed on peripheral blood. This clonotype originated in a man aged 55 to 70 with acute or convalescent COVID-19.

The CDR3 sequence is CATSERTGGIYGYTF. CDR3 sequence (DNA): TGTGCCACCAGTGAACGGACAGGGGGAATCTATGGCTACACCTTC. V gene TRBV24-1 combines with J gene TRBJ1-2, with 10 bases that match TRBD1. V dropped 4 bases and J dropped 4; count of bases not matched to a gene: 5. The CDR3 runs to 15 residues. CDR1 is KGHDR and CDR2 is SFDVKD in the germline V gene.